The present T cell receptor beta chain was sequenced within a study of Ad26.COV2.S vaccination and SARS-CoV-2 variants. This table comes from immunoSEQ multiplex PCR, and its TCRdb copy is limited to in-frame clones, with some not included. The top ten clones hold roughly 2.5% of a sample with over 400,000 clones, 85% to 90% of them seen once. Germline V gene sequence: CDR1 SNHLY, CDR2 FYNNEI. Trimming pared 8 bases from V and 5 bases from J, leaving 16 bases between. The CDR3 spans 13 residues. The treatment here: roughly 19 received Ad26.COV2.S at low or high dose, single or two shots; five or six received placebo; per-sample allocation not given. Collection of the samples took place on day 63 after the first injection of vaccine or placebo. Spike of the Wuhan-strain SARS-CoV-2 was expressed by an Ad26 vector, which formed the vaccine.

The chain has TRBV2 and TRBJ2-7; D unclear. The sample in question was peripheral blood, obtained in a trial of Ad26.COV2.S vaccine versus placebo. The TCR sequence derives from a person aged 18-60 years who received the Ad26.COV2.S COVID-19 vaccine or a placebo. The CDR3 DNA is TGTGCCAGCGGCGCCGGGTCCGATCACGAGCAGTACTTC. Translated, it gives CASGAGSDHEQYF.